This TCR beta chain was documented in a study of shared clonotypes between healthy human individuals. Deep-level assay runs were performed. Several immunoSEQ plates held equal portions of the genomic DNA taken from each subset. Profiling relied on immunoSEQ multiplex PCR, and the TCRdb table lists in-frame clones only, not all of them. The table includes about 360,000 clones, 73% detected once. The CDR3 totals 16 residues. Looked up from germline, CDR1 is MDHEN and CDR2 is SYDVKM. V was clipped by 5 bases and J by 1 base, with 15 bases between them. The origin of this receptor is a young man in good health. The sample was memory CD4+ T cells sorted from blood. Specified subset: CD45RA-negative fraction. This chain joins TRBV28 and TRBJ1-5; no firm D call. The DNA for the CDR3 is TGTGCCAGCAGTGTATCTATCAAGGGCAGCAATCAGCCCCAGCATTTT. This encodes CASSVSIKGSNQPQHF.